Here is one T cell receptor beta chain with its context. Sequencing was done on patients that had shown CD8+CD57+ cell expansion by flow cytometry. All patients were therapy-naive when blood was sampled. TCR beta VDJ and CDR3 were profiled, and genomic DNA was the template. TCRdb itself ran the reads through MiXCR, one entry per CDR3 protein. This table has under 350,000 distinct CDR3 sequences, roughly 59% appearing once. The data derive from a study of CD8+CD57+ T cells in acquired aplastic anemia. The junction had 7 bases not matched to a gene; V was cut back by 1 base and J by 1 base. Germline CDR1 reads DFQATT; CDR2 reads SNEGSKA (reference sequence). This CDR3 is 17 amino acids long.

This chain joins TRBV20-1 and TRBJ2-7; 13 nucleotides align to TRBD2. This clonotype originated in a human donor with aplastic anemia. Sequencing input: sorted CD4+, CD8+, or CD8+CD57+ T cells (not recorded which) from PBMCs. The CDR3 nucleotides are TGCAGTGCTAGAGGGCAGGGACTAGCGGGAATGTCCTACGAGCAGTACTTC. Translated, it gives CSARGQGLAGMSYEQYF.